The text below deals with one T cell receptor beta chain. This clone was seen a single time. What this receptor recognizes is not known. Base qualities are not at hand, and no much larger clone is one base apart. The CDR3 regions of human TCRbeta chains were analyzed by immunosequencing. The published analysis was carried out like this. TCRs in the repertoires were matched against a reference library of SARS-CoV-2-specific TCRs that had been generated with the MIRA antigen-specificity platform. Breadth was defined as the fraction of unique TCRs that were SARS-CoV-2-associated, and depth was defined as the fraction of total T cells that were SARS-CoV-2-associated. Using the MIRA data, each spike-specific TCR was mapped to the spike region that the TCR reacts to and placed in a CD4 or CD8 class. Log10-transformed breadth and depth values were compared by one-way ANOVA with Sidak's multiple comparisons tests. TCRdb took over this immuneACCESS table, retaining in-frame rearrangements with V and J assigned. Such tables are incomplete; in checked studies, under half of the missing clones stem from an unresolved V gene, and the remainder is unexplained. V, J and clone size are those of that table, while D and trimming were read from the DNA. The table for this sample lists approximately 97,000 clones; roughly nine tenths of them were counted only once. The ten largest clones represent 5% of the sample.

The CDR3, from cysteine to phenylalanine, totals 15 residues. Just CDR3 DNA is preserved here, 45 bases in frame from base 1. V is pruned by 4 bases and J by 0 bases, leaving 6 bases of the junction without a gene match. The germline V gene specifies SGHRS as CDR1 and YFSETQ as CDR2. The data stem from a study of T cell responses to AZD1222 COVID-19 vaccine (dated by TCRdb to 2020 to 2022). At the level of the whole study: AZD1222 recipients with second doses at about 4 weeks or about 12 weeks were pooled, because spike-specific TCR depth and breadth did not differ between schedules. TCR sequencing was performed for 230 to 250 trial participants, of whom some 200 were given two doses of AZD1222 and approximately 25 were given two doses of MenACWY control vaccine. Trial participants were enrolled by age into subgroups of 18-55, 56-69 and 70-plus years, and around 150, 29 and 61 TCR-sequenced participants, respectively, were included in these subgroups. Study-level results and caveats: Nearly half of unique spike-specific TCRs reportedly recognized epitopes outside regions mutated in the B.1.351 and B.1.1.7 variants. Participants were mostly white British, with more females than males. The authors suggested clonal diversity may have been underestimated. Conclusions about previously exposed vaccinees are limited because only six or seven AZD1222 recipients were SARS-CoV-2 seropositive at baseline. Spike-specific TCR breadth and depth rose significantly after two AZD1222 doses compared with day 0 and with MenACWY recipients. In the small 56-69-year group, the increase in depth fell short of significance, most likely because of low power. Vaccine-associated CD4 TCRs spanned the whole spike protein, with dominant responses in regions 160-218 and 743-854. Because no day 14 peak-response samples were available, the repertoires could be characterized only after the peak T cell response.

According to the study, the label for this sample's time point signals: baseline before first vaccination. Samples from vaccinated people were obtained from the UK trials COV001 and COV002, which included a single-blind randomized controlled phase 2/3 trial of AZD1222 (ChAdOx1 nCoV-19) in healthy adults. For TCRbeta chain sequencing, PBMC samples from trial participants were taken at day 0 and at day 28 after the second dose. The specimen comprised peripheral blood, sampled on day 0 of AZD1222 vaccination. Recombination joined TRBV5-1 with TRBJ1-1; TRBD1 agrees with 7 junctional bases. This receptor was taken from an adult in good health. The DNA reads TGCGCCAGCAGCAAAGCCGGGACAGTGAACACTGAAGCTTTCTTT. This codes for CASSKAGTVNTEAFF.